This T cell receptor beta chain was identified in a study of vaccination and CD4 T cells after COVID-19 (dated by TCRdb to about 2022). Regarding the complete study: Convalescent patients had a positive SARS-CoV-2 result on nasal swab PCR, and of these patients, some 10 had mild disease and one had severe disease. Six males and four females were included in the convalescent cohort, with two Hispanic individuals, seven Caucasians, two Asians and one multiracial person represented. Two doses of either the Pfizer-BioNTech BNT162b2 vaccine (n=8) or the Moderna mRNA-1273 vaccine (n=2) were administered to participants. Post-COVID blood samples were collected from convalescent patients a median of around 100 days after diagnosis, with a range of roughly 30 to 161 days. Post-vaccine blood samples were obtained a median of about 70 days after the second vaccine dose, with a range of about 13 to 241 days. Culture stimuli were overlapping spike peptide pools from SARS-CoV-2 and from the common cold coronaviruses HCoV-NL63, HCoV-OC43 and HCoV-229E. As controls, cultures received a CEFX viral epitope pool (the positive control), an HIV-1 Nef peptide pool (the negative control), or no peptide at all. In around nine COVID-19 convalescent patients and several infection-naive healthy vaccine recipients, the spike-specific CD4+ TCR repertoire before mRNA vaccination was compared with the repertoire after mRNA vaccination. Points the paper makes about the study in general: Among the post-vaccine SARS-CoV-2-reactive clones in convalescent patients, a median 86.3% showed up only after vaccination, which suggests vaccine-specific priming. The number of convalescent patients in the study was relatively small, and the study did not examine early timepoints following natural infection. In convalescent patients, nearly all vaccine-specific clones (304 of 307) were found to be mono-reactive for SARS-CoV-2 spike rather than cross-reactive with common cold coronaviruses. The median count of SARS-CoV-2-reactive clonotypes went up from 20 to 25 after infection to a few dozen after vaccination, although the change was not significant.

Libraries were built with PCR. DNA from cultured CD4+ T cells was subjected to TCR sequencing with the Oncomine TCR Beta short-read assay at the Johns Hopkins FTIC core. The QIAamp micro DNA kit was used to extract genomic DNA from the cultured CD4+ T cells. The Oncomine TCR Beta libraries from cultured CD4+ T cells were pooled using unique dual indexes and then sequenced on an Illumina iSeq 100. Regarding the original processing steps: Non-productive sequences were removed, and CDR3s that did not start with C, did not end with F or W, or were shorter than 7 amino acids were discarded. Antigen-specific clonotypes were identified with the MANAFEST web application by comparing peptide-stimulated wells with reference and other culture wells. Positive clones required FDR below 0.05, an odds ratio above 5, and productive frequency above 0.1% in at least two of three replicate wells. A clonotype was classed as cross-reactive if the clonotype showed significant expansion both in SARS-CoV-2 spike wells and in at least one common cold coronavirus spike condition. CDR3 homology was assessed with Levenshtein distances (stringdist) and unrooted phylogenetic trees (ape) in R version 3.6.1. TCRdb passed the public sequencing reads through fastp at Q25 and MiXCR, retaining productive beta sequences. All rows with the same CDR3 protein become a single entry with the most common DNA and genes. It is TCRdb's table, rather than the study itself, that gives the V and J calls and clone size. The sample has roughly 12,000 distinct CDR3 sequences on record, approximately 60% of them singletons. The ten largest clones represent around 14% of the sample.

This clonotype has just a few counts. Its antigen target is currently unknown. Per-nucleotide qualities are absent, and no much larger clonotype sits a single base away. Taken with the paper, the label for treatment or condition translates to: roughly 10-day PBMC culture with coronavirus spike peptide pools or control peptides (ViraFEST assay). The ViraFEST assay was used in the study, in which antigen-specific T cells were expanded with peptide pools and expanded clonotypes were subsequently identified by TCR sequencing. The convalescent patients' positive SARS-CoV-2 PCR tests were from March to December 2020, which was before the Alpha, Beta and Delta variants emerged in the United States. About 2 million PBMCs per well were cultured in IMDM with approximately 5% human AB serum and 9 to 10 IU/ml IL-2, plus 10 ug/ml peptide pools. On days 3 and 7, half of the culture medium was replaced with fresh IL-2-containing medium. CD4+ T cells were isolated after approximately ten days of culture through negative selection using the EasySep CD4+ T cell isolation kit. Ficoll-Paque Plus gradient centrifugation was used to isolate PBMCs from whole blood, and the isolated PBMCs were then either used fresh or cryopreserved at -140C. Triplicate wells were generally used for each culture condition.

Sequencing input: CD4+ T cells from blood, cultured in vitro. This TCR came from a human donor who had recovered from COVID-19.

CDR3 protein: CASSEGRSGRGLTGYEQYF. The nucleotides are TGTGCCAGCAGTGAAGGCCGGTCAGGGCGGGGTCTAACAGGATACGAGCAGTACTTC. Recombination joined TRBV25-1 with TRBJ2-7; the D segment could be TRBD2, given 6 matching bases. Looking up the germline V gene yields CDR1 MGHDK and CDR2 SYGVNS. Reading from cysteine to phenylalanine, the CDR3 counts 19 amino acids. Only CDR3 DNA remains: 57 bases, in frame from the first base. The germline ends are 27 bases apart after V is trimmed by 2 bases and J by 4 bases.